The clone carrying this T cell receptor beta chain was observed at least ten times. This same CDR3 is encoded by further DNA sequences in the sample. This specimen belongs to a study of shared clonotypes between healthy human individuals. Per the germline V gene, CDR1 is SGHAT and CDR2 is FQNNGV. This CDR3 region has 15 residues. V gave up 4 bases and J gave up 0 bases; unmatched junction bases: 5. Some clones are missing from TCRdb's copy, which holds only in-frame ones; the method was immunoSEQ multiplex PCR. The sample lists around 940,000 clones; more than 75% were seen once. The sequence derives from a man between 18 and 29 years old in good health. The specimen sequenced was memory CD4+ T cells sorted from blood. The subset was: CD45RA-negative fraction. This rearrangement joins TRBV11-2 to TRBJ1-2, with 7 bases aligning to TRBD1. The CDR3 protein is CASSSDRASNYGYTF. The CDR3 nucleotides read TGTGCCAGCAGCTCCGACAGGGCTTCTAACTATGGCTACACCTTC.